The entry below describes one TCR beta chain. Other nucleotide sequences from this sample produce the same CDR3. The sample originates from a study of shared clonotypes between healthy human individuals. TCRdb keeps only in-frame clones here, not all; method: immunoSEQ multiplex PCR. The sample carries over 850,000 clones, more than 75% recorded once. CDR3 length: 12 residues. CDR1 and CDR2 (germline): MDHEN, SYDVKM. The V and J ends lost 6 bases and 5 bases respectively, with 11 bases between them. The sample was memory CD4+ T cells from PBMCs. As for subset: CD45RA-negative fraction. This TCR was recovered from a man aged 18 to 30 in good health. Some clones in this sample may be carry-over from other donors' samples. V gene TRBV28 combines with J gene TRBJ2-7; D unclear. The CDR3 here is CASRGPGDEQYF. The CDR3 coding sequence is TGTGCCAGCAGGGGCCCAGGAGACGAGCAGTACTTC. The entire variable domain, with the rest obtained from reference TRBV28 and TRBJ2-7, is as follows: DVKVTQSSRYLVKRTGEKVFLECVQDMDHENMFWYRQDPGLGLRLIYFSYDVKMKEKGDIPEGYSVSREKKERFSLILESASTNQTSMYLCASRGPGDEQYFGPGTRLTVT.